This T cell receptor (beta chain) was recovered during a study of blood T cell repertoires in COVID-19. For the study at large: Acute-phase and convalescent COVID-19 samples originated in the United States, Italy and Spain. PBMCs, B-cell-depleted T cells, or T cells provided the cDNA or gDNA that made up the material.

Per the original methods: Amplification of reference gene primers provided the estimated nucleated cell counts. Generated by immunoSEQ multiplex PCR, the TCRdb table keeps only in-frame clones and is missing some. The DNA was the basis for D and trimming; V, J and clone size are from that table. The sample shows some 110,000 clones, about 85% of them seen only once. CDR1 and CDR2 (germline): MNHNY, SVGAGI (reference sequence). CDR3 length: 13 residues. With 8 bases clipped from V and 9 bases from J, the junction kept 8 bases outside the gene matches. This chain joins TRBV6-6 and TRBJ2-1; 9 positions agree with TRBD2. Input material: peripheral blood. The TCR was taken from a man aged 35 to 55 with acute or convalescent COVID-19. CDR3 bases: TGTGCCAGCTGTCTAGCGGGATTGGGTGAGCAGTTCTTC. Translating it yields CASCLAGLGEQFF.